A single sample gave rise to the 17 T cell receptor beta chains below, sequenced in a study of identical twins. Using its own MiXCR run on the 5' RACE reads, TCRdb lists one record per CDR3 protein. The sample yields about 570,000 distinct CDR3 sequences, roughly 9.5% seen once. The same data also went into a second study, on yellow fever vaccine responses in identical twins.

The material sequenced was PBMCs. Receptor source: a woman younger than 30 in good health.

This clonotype was detected many times. The genes are TRBV6-5 and TRBJ2-7, with 11 bases identical to TRBD2. V lost 6 bases, J lost 2 bases, and 6 bases stayed unmatched. Germline V gene sequence: CDR1 MNHEY, CDR2 SVGAGI. The CDR3 runs 15 residues. In DNA, the CDR3 is TGTGCCAGCAGCTTGACTAGCGGGATAACCTACGAGCAGTACTTC. Translation gives CASSLTSGITYEQYF.

The chain uses TRBV18 and TRBJ2-7; no clear D. V was cut by 0 bases and J by 2 bases, with 8 bases left in between. Germline values: CDR1 KGHSH, CDR2 LQKENI. The CDR3 contains 14 residues. The CDR3 is CASSPPGVAYEQYF. DNA for the CDR3: TGTGCCAGCTCACCACCGGGTGTGGCCTACGAGCAGTACTTC.

This clonotype was seen repeatedly, ten times or more. The DNA for the CDR3 is TGCAGTGCTAGGGCCGACTATGGTGTTCACGAGCAGTACTTC. Translation: CSARADYGVHEQYF. This chain connects TRBV20-1 to TRBJ2-7; TRBD2 might be the D (5 bases). Germline V lookup: CDR1 DFQATT, CDR2 SNEGSKA (reference sequence). The V gene lost 3 bases and the J gene lost 5 bases, with 17 bases spanning the gap. This CDR3 region has 14 residues.

The chain recombines TRBV27 with TRBJ1-1; D perhaps matches TRBD1 (6 bases). Between the trimmed V and J ends, which lost 7 bases and 1 base, there was a span of 10 bases. Germline-derived CDR1 and CDR2 are MNHEY and SMNVEV (reference sequence). The length of the CDR3 is 13 residues. CDR3 protein: CASTDSWNTEAFF. In DNA form, the CDR3 reads TGTGCCAGCACGGACAGTTGGAACACTGAAGCTTTCTTT.

This clonotype was picked up a small number of times. The V call is TRBV5-6, the J call TRBJ2-7; no reliable D call. The CDR3 sequence is 12 residues long. The germline V and J ends were trimmed by 4 bases and 7 bases, with 12 bases remaining between them. Germline CDR1 SGHDT, CDR2 YYEEEE. CDR3 DNA sequence: TGTGCCAGCAGCCCAGGACCTCTGGAGCAGTACTTC. This gives the protein CASSPGPLEQYF.

This clonotype came up many times. The chain couples TRBV6-1 to TRBJ1-2; TRBD1 agrees at 7 bases. The CDR3 length is 15 residues. With 4 bases clipped from V and 6 bases from J, the junction kept 11 bases outside the gene matches. CDR1 MNHNS and CDR2 SASEGT come from the germline V gene. CDR3 in amino acids: CASSGPKTGINGYTF. The DNA for the CDR3 is TGTGCCAGCAGTGGCCCCAAGACAGGGATAAATGGCTACACCTTC.

V gene TRBV4-3 combines with J gene TRBJ2-5, with TRBD2 matching 7 bases. Germline CDR1 and CDR2: LGHNA and YSLEER. The CDR3 runs to 15 residues. The V gene end was trimmed by 0 bases and the J gene end by 5 bases; junction bases not matched to a gene: 6. The CDR3 loop is CASSQERAGVETQYF. The CDR3 coding sequence is TGCGCCAGCAGCCAAGAAAGGGCGGGAGTGGAGACCCAGTACTTC.

This clonotype was counted at least ten times. The chain carries TRBV29-1 and TRBJ2-1; a possible D gene is TRBD1 (6 bases). Trimming took off 6 bases at V and 5 bases at J, with 17 bases between the two ends. This CDR3 contains 14 residues. CDR1 and CDR2 from the germline V gene are SQVTM and ANQGSEA. CDR3: CSVVGTTRNNEQFF. The CDR3 bases are TGCAGCGTGGTCGGGACAACACGAAACAATGAGCAGTTCTTC.

The table lists this clonotype with a few counts. The chain employs TRBV7-2 and TRBJ1-1, with a weak D call TRBD1 (5 bases). Germline V gene lookup returns CDR1 SGHTA and CDR2 FQGNSA. V was shortened by 6 bases and J by 3 bases, with 17 bases between the two germline ends. This CDR3 has 15 amino acids. The CDR3 bases are TGTGCCAGCAGTCTACGGGCAGGGTTGGACACTGAAGCTTTCTTT. Protein: CASSLRAGLDTEAFF.

The chain carries TRBV4-3 and TRBJ1-4, with TRBD1 as a possible D gene (5 bases). Looked up from germline, CDR1 is LGHNA and CDR2 is YSLEER. The V end was cut by 1 base, the J end by 11 bases, with 20 bases between. The length of the CDR3 is 16 residues. DNA for the CDR3: TGCGCCAGCAGCCAAGGACCGGGGCAGGGAGGTGGCAAACTGTTTTTT. It is translated as CASSQGPGQGGGKLFF.

There are a few counts of this clonotype. The junction departs from germline at one end; a sequencing error may be responsible. J is TRBJ2-1 and V is TRBV12-5, with no clear D. The V gene's germline CDR1 is LGHNT and CDR2 FRNRAP. The CDR3 runs 14 residues. The CDR3: CASGYKDAYNEQFF. CDR3 nucleotides: TGTGCTAGTGGCTACAAAGACGCCTATAATGAGCAGTTCTTC.

V and J are TRBV6-1 and TRBJ2-7, with 9 positions matching TRBD2. CDR1 is MNHNS and CDR2 is SASEGT in the germline V gene. This CDR3 is built from 15 residues. The V and J ends lost 4 bases and 3 bases, in that order; junction bases with no gene match: 7. CDR3 in amino acids: CASSASTSGDYEQYF. In DNA, the CDR3 is TGTGCCAGCAGTGCATCGACTAGCGGAGACTACGAGCAGTACTTC.

This clonotype showed up just a few times. The V and J genes are TRBV11-1 and TRBJ2-2, with TRBD1 identical over 10 bases. Per germline, CDR1 SGHAT and CDR2 FQDESV (reference sequence). There are 21 residues in the CDR3. V shed 5 bases and J 4 bases; nucleotides not matched to a gene: 22. The CDR3 coding sequence is TGTGCCAGCAGCCATGGACCGGGACAGGGGATCGTAGGGTTGCGCACCGGGGAGCTGTTTTTT. This encodes CASSHGPGQGIVGLRTGELFF.

This clonotype was observed many times. The J gene is TRBJ2-3, the V gene TRBV20-1; possible D gene TRBD2, 5 bases. Trimming cost V 0 bases and J 4 bases, with 11 bases left between them. The CDR3 length is 14 residues. CDR1 is DFQATT and CDR2 is SNEGSKA in the germline V gene (reference sequence). The CDR3 protein is CSARDPSGADTQYF. For the CDR3, the DNA is TGCAGTGCTAGAGATCCCAGCGGCGCAGATACGCAGTATTTT.

The V gene is TRBV12-3 or TRBV12-4, the J gene TRBJ2-6; D gene ambiguous. Trimming left V 6 bases short and J 0 bases short, with 9 bases between. This CDR3 comprises 15 residues. DNA for the CDR3: TGTGCCAGCAGACAAGGGCACTCTGGGGCCAACGTCCTGACTTTC. Translating gives CASRQGHSGANVLTF.

This clonotype showed up just a few times. This sequence joins TRBV6-1 and TRBJ2-7, with D unresolved. The CDR3 runs 14 residues. Deletions cut 5 bases from V and 0 bases from J, with 11 bases between. Germline loops: CDR1 MNHNS, CDR2 SASEGT. The CDR3 spells CASSPRLNSYEQYF. CDR3 DNA sequence: TGTGCCAGCAGTCCCAGACTGAACTCCTACGAGCAGTACTTC.

This chain links TRBV24-1 with TRBJ2-7; tentative D call: TRBD1 (6 bases). Germline-derived CDR1 and CDR2 are KGHDR and SFDVKD. Trimming left V 6 bases short and J 0 bases short, with 8 bases between. The CDR3 is 13 residues long. The CDR3, as DNA: TGTGCCACCAGTAACAGGGCCTCCTACGAGCAGTACTTC. This codes for CATSNRASYEQYF.